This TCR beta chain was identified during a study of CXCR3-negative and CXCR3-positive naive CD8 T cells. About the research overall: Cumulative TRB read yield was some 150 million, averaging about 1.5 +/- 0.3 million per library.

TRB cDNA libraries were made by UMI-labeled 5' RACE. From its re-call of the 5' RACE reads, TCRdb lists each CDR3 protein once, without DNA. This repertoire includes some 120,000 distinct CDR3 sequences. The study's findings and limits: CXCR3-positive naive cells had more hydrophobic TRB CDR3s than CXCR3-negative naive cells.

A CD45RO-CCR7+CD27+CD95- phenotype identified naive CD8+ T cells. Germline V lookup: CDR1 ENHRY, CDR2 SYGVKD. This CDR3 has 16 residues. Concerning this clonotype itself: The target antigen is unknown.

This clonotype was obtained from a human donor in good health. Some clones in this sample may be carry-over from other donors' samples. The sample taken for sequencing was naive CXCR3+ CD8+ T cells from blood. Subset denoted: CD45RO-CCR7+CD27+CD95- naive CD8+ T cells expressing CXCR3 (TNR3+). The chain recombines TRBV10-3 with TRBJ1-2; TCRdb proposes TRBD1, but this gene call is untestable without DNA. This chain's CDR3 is CAISEGRPGTGTGYTF.